These 17 T cell receptor beta chains came from one sample sequenced in a study of blood T cell repertoires in COVID-19. TCRdb's table, derived via immunoSEQ multiplex PCR, lists solely in-frame clones and lacks some. This table has approximately 350,000 clones, approximately 89% appearing once. Sequencing input: peripheral blood. Every receptor here comes from a young woman who had recovered from COVID-19.

The J gene is TRBJ1-2, the V gene TRBV12-3 or TRBV12-4, with 9 positions matching TRBD1. V lost 6 bases to trimming and J lost 2 bases; unmatched junction nucleotides: 1. There are 13 residues in the CDR3. CDR3 nucleotides: TGTGCCAGCAGGGGGACAGGGAACTATGGCTACACCTTC. Translated: CASRGTGNYGYTF.

The V gene is TRBV6-2 or TRBV6-3, the J gene TRBJ2-1; a weak D match, TRBD2 (5 bases). The ends were cut back, 5 bases at V and 0 bases at J, with 14 bases in the middle. Germline V gene lookup returns CDR1 MNHEY and CDR2 SVGEGT. This CDR3 has 16 residues. CDR3 amino acids: CASSQAGLSSYNEQFF. The CDR3 region has the DNA TGTGCCAGCAGTCAGGCGGGTTTGAGCTCCTACAATGAGCAGTTCTTC.

J is TRBJ2-2 and V is TRBV27; a possible D gene is TRBD2 (6 bases). The CDR3 runs 14 residues. V dropped 8 bases and J dropped 7 bases, with 17 bases sitting between them. Germline V CDR1 and CDR2: MNHEY, SMNVEV (reference sequence). The CDR3 nucleotides are TGTGCCAGCGCGCCCCTAGGAGGGCGCGGGGAGCTGTTTTTT. It codes for CASAPLGGRGELFF.

This chain links TRBV7-9 with TRBJ1-5; TRBD1 matches 7 bases. The CDR3 runs 18 residues. Trimming at V came to 5 bases and at J to 6 bases, leaving 19 bases not matched to a gene. Germline CDR1 SEHNR, CDR2 FQNEAQ (reference sequence). CDR3 in amino acids: CASSRKVSLDRVSQPQHF. Here the CDR3 DNA reads TGTGCCAGCAGCCGTAAGGTTTCTTTAGACAGGGTGAGTCAGCCCCAGCATTTT.

The rearrangement joins TRBV11-2 to TRBJ2-3; perhaps TRBD2 as D (6 bases). CDR3 length: 17 residues. Germline CDR1 is SGHAT and CDR2 is FQNNGV. Trimming cost V 0 bases and J 0 bases, with 13 bases left between them. The CDR3 is CASSLDWGGVSTDTQYF. The CDR3 bases are TGTGCCAGCAGCTTAGATTGGGGCGGGGTTAGCACAGATACGCAGTATTTT.

V and J are TRBV4-3 and TRBJ1-5, with a weak D call TRBD1 (6 bases). Trimming took off 0 bases at V and 7 bases at J, with 16 bases between the two ends. The length of the CDR3 is 16 residues. The V gene's germline CDR1 is LGHNA and CDR2 YSLEER. CDR3 in amino acids: CASSQDWGRGGQPQHF. DNA of the CDR3: TGCGCCAGCAGCCAAGATTGGGGCAGGGGAGGGCAGCCCCAGCATTTT.

The chain carries TRBV6-5 and TRBJ2-3; D is uncertain. V was cut by 6 bases and J by 5 bases, with 6 bases left in between. This CDR3 comprises 11 residues. The germline V gene encodes CDR1 MNHEY and CDR2 SVGAGI. In DNA form, the CDR3 reads TGTGCCAGCAGGGCCTTAGATACGCAGTATTTT. Protein: CASRALDTQYF.

The chain recombines TRBV6-5 with TRBJ1-3, with D hard to call. CDR1 is MNHEY and CDR2 is SVGAGI in the germline V gene. V was trimmed by 0 bases and J by 2 bases, leaving 8 bases between them. The CDR3 extends over 15 amino acids. CDR3 sequence reads: CASSYSTGAGNTIYF. The CDR3 DNA follows: TGTGCCAGCAGTTACTCGACCGGGGCTGGAAACACCATATATTTT.

The rearrangement uses TRBV5-3 and TRBJ2-7; 9 nucleotides match TRBD2. TRBV5-3 is an ORF for which the function is uncertain. CDR3 length: 14 residues. V lost 3 bases and J lost 4; bases outside the gene matches: 5. The chain's CDR3 is CARSSRLAVYEQYV. DNA for the CDR3: TGTGCCAGAAGCTCCCGACTAGCGGTTTACGAGCAGTACGTC.

Here the CDR3 reads CASSLGQGPQPQHF. In DNA, the CDR3 is TGTGCCAGCAGCTTAGGACAGGGCCCTCAGCCCCAGCATTTT. The chain has TRBV7-9 and TRBJ1-5; 7 nucleotides agree with TRBD1. CDR3 size: 14 residues. V shed 1 base, J shed 6 bases, and the junction held 3 bases outside the gene matches. The germline V gene has CDR1 SEHNR and CDR2 FQNEAQ (reference sequence).

The gene calls are TRBV7-9 and TRBJ1-3, with a possible D match to TRBD1 (5 bases). V lost 5 bases and J 4 bases, leaving 15 bases between the germline ends. Germline lookup yields CDR1 SEHNR and CDR2 FQNEAQ (reference sequence). CDR3 length: 15 amino acids. CDR3: CASSRAGPGGNTIYF. The CDR3 nucleotides are TGTGCCAGCAGCCGGGCAGGGCCAGGGGGAAACACCATATATTTT.

The chain joins TRBV4-3 to TRBJ2-1; 7 nucleotides align to TRBD1. After removal of 1 base from V and 8 bases from J, the junction contained 20 bases not matched to a gene. Germline V gives CDR1 LGHNA, CDR2 YSLEER. The CDR3 covers 19 residues. CDR3 nucleotides: TGCGCCAGCAGCCAAGGCTTCCGACAGGGTGGACTCAAAGGGTATGAGCAGTTCTTC. This translates into CASSQGFRQGGLKGYEQFF.

The rearrangement links TRBV7-8 to TRBJ2-1; no definite D call. This CDR3 comprises 18 residues. The V gene lost 1 base and the J gene lost 0 bases, with 16 bases spanning the gap. The germline CDR1 and CDR2 sequences are SGHVS and FQNEAQ. CDR3 in DNA: TGTGCCAGCAGCTTAGGCAGTGGTGGTGTAAGCTCCTACAATGAGCAGTTCTTC. It codes for CASSLGSGGVSSYNEQFF.

The chain employs TRBV6-2 or TRBV6-3 and TRBJ1-1, with 8 bases that match TRBD1. V was pared by 5 bases and J by 4 bases, with 12 bases of the junction left unmatched. Germline assignment: CDR1 MNHEY and CDR2 SVGEGT. This CDR3 has 16 residues. The CDR3 sequence: CASSAPDRVIITEAFF. The CDR3 coding sequence is TGTGCCAGCAGTGCCCCGGACAGGGTAATCATCACTGAAGCTTTCTTT.

The chain joins TRBV12-5 to TRBJ1-2; possibly TRBD1 for D (6 bases). Germline assignment: CDR1 LGHNT and CDR2 FRNRAP. The CDR3 contains 13 residues. The V end was cut by 4 bases, the J end by 4 bases, with 10 bases between. The CDR3 nucleotides are TGTGCTAGTGGTTCCGGGACACCCTATGGCTACACCTTC. Translated: CASGSGTPYGYTF.

This chain joins TRBV5-5 and TRBJ1-1; 8 bases agree with TRBD1. The trim removed 1 base at V and 5 bases at J, leaving 7 bases unmatched. The CDR3 covers 15 residues. Germline CDR1 SGHKS, CDR2 YYEKEE (reference sequence). Here the CDR3 DNA reads TGTGCCAGCAGCTTGAGCTGGACAGGGACAACTGAAGCTTTCTTT. The encoded protein is CASSLSWTGTTEAFF.

CDR3 amino acids: CASSPNRVRGNTIYF. CDR3 DNA sequence: TGTGCCAGCAGCCCAAACAGGGTGAGGGGAAACACCATATATTTT. The chain uses TRBV9 and TRBJ1-3, with TRBD1 as a possible D gene (6 bases). CDR1 and CDR2 from the germline V gene are SGDLS and YYNGEE. The V and J ends lost 4 bases and 4 bases respectively, with 15 bases between them. This CDR3 has 15 amino acids.